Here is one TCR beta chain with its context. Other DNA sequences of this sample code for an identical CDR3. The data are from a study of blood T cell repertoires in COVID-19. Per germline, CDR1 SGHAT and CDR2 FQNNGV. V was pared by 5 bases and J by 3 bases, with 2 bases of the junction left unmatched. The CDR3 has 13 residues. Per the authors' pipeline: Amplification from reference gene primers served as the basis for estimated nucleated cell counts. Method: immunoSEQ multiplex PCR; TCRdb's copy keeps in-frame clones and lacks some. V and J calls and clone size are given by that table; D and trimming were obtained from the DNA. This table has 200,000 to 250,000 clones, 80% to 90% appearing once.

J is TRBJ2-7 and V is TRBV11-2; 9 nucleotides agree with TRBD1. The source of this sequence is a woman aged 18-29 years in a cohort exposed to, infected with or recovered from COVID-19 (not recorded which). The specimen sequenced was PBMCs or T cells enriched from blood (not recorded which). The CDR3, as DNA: TGTGCCAGCAGCCCGGGACAGGGCTACGAGCAGTACTTC. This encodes CASSPGQGYEQYF. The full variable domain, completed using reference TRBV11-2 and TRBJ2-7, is EAGVAQSPRYKIIEKRQSVAFWCNPISGHATLYWYQQILGQGPKLLIQFQNNGVVDDSQLPKDRFSAERLKGVDSTLKIQPAKLEDSAVYLCASSPGQGYEQYFGPGTRLTVT.